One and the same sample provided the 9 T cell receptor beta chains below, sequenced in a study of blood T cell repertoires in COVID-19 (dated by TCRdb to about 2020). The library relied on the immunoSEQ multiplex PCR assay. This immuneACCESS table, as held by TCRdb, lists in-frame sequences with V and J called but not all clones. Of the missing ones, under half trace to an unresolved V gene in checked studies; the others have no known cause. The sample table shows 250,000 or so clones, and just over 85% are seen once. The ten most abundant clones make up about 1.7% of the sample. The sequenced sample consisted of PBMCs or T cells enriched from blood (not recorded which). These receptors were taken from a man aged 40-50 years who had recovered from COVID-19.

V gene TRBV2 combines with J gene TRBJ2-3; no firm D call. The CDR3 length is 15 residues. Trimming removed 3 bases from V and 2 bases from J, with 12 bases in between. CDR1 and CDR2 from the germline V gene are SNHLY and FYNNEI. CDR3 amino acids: CASSEEQSYTDTQYF. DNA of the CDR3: TGTGCCAGCAGTGAGGAACAGAGTTACACAGATACGCAGTATTTT. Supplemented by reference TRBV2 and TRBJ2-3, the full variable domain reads EPEVTQTPSHQVTQMGQEVILRCVPISNHLYFYWYRQILGQKVEFLVSFYNNEISEKSEIFDDQFSVERPDGSNFTLKIRSTKLEDSAMYFCASSEEQSYTDTQYFGPGTRLTVL.

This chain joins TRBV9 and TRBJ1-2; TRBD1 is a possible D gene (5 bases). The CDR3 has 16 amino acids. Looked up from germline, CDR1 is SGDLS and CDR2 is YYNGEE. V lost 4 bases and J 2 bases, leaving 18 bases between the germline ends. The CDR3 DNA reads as TGTGCCAGCAGCTGGGACTTCTCGCCCCGAAACTATGGCTACACCTTC. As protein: CASSWDFSPRNYGYTF.

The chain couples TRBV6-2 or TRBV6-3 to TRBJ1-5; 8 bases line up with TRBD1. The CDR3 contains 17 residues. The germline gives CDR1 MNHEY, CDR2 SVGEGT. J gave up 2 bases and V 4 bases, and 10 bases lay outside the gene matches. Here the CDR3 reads CASSSTVGQGGNQPQHF. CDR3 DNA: TGTGCCAGCAGTTCCACGGTCGGACAGGGAGGCAATCAGCCCCAGCATTTT.

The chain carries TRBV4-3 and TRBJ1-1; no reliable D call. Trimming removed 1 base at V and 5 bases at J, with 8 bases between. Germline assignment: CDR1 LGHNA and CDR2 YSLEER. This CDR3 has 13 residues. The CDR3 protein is CASSQVRATEAFF. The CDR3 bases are TGCGCCAGCAGCCAAGTGCGGGCTACTGAAGCTTTCTTT.

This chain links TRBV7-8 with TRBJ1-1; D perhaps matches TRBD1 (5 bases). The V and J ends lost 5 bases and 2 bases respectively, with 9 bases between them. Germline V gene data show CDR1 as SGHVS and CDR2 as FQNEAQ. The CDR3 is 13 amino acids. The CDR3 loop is CASSRQKNTEAFF. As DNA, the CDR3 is TGTGCCAGCAGCCGACAGAAAAACACTGAAGCTTTCTTT.

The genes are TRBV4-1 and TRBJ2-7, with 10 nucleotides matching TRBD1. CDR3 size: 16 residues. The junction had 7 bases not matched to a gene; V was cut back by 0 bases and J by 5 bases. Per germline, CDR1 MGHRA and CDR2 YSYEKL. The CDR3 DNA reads TGCGCCAGCAGCCAAGATCGGGGGACAGGGGAGAACGAGCAGTACTTC. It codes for CASSQDRGTGENEQYF.

The CDR3: CASSTRDSSYNEQFF. The CDR3 DNA reads TGTGCCAGCAGTACCCGGGACAGCTCCTACAATGAGCAGTTCTTC. The J gene is TRBJ2-1, the V gene TRBV7-2, with 7 bases fitting TRBD1. This CDR3 is built from 15 residues. Germline V gene data show CDR1 as SGHTA and CDR2 as FQGNSA. V lost 6 bases and J lost 0; bases outside the gene matches: 5.

The CDR3: CASSEWGADTQYF. The CDR3 DNA follows: TGTGCCAGCAGTGAGTGGGGGGCAGATACGCAGTATTTT. This chain joins TRBV25-1 and TRBJ2-3, with D possibly matching TRBD2 (6 bases). Deletions cut 3 bases from V and 4 bases from J, with 8 bases between. The CDR3 is made up of 13 amino acids. CDR1 MGHDK and CDR2 SYGVNS come from the germline V gene.

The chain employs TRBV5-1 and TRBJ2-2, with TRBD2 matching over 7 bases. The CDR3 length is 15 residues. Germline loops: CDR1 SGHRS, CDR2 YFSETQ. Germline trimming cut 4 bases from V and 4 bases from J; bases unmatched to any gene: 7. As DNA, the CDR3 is TGCGCCAGCAGCCCGCGGGAGCTGGGCACCGGGGAGCTGTTTTTT. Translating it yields CASSPRELGTGELFF. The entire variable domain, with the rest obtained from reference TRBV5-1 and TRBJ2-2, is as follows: KAGVTQTPRYLIKTRGQQVTLSCSPISGHRSVSWYQQTPGQGLQFLFEYFSETQRNKGNFPGRFSGRQFSNSRSEMNVSTLELGDSALYLCASSPRELGTGELFFGEGSRLTVL.